The 30 T cell receptor beta chains reported below all come from one sample, sequenced in a study of PD-1 blockade in classical Hodgkin lymphoma. Each patient's relapse followed autologous stem cell transplantation, and brentuximab vedotin exposure varied. Sequencing used immunoSEQ multiplex PCR; TCRdb keeps in-frame clones, though not all of them. The table shows some 6,900 clones, with 70% to 80% occurring only once. Sample: peripheral blood mononuclear cells (PBMCs), taken at baseline. These receptors all come from a human donor with classical Hodgkin lymphoma.

The chain joins TRBV30 to TRBJ1-2; D is unclear. The CDR3 spans 12 residues. Between the trimmed V and J ends, which lost 4 bases and 8 bases, there was a span of 14 bases. Germline values: CDR1 GTSNPN, CDR2 SVGIG (reference sequence). DNA for the CDR3: TGTGCCTGGATCATGGACGGCGGGGGCTACACCTTC. Protein sequence: CAWIMDGGGYTF.

V gene TRBV27 combines with J gene TRBJ2-3; D uncertain. The CDR3 runs to 12 residues. With 8 bases removed from V and 2 bases from J, the gap between germline ends came to 8 bases. Germline CDR1 is MNHEY and CDR2 is SMNVEV (reference sequence). CDR3 sequence (DNA): TGTGCCAGCCTTTCTTCCACAGATACGCAGTATTTT. Translated, it gives CASLSSTDTQYF.

This clone has just one count. The chain joins TRBV28 to TRBJ2-5, with D possibly matching TRBD2 (6 bases). The tail of the sequence fits TRBJ2-7 better, so the J call may be wrong. Germline V gene data show CDR1 as MDHEN and CDR2 as SYDVKM. The CDR3 extends over 13 amino acids. This CDR3 is CASRGGLSYEQYF. The CDR3 DNA sequence: TGTGCCAGCAGGGGGGGACTCTCCTACGAGCAGTACTTC.

The chain recombines TRBV28 with TRBJ1-2; 9 nucleotides match TRBD1. The CDR3 loop spans 13 amino acids. V gave up 6 bases and J gave up 7 bases; unmatched junction bases: 6. The V gene's germline CDR1 is MDHEN and CDR2 SYDVKM. The CDR3 region is CASRRTGGVGYTF. DNA of the CDR3: TGTGCCAGCAGACGTACAGGGGGCGTTGGCTACACCTTC.

V gene TRBV19 combines with J gene TRBJ1-2, with 11 bases identical to TRBD1. Germline V gene lookup returns CDR1 LNHDA and CDR2 SQIVND (reference sequence). Trimming removed 7 bases from V and 8 bases from J; junction bases left unmatched: 6. This CDR3 comprises 13 residues. The CDR3 nucleotides read TGTGCCAGTATGGTCGGGACAGGGGGAGGCTACACCTTC. This gives the protein CASMVGTGGGYTF.

The V gene is TRBV28, the J gene TRBJ1-3; D call uncertain. The CDR3 spans 14 residues. Trimming pared 6 bases from V and 4 bases from J, leaving 13 bases between. Germline-derived CDR1 and CDR2 are MDHEN and SYDVKM. The CDR3 loop is CASRTMLGGNTIYF. The CDR3 nucleotides read TGTGCCAGCAGGACCATGTTGGGCGGAAACACCATATATTTT.

This clone counts as medium-sized. V is TRBV6-1 and J is TRBJ1-4; TRBD1 might be the D (5 bases). Germline lookup yields CDR1 MNHNS and CDR2 SASEGT. The CDR3 loop spans 18 amino acids. The V end lost 1 base, the J end lost 0 bases, and 15 bases lay between the germline ends. In DNA form, the CDR3 reads TGTGCCAGCAGTGAAGATTGGGGGGGAGGTCCAACTAATGAAAAACTGTTTTTT. Protein: CASSEDWGGGPTNEKLFF.

In nucleotides, the CDR3 is TGTGCCAGCAGTCTCAGGGTGTACACTGAAGCTTTCTTT. It codes for CASSLRVYTEAFF. This chain connects TRBV6-1 to TRBJ1-1, with D possibly TRBD1 on 5 matching bases. The CDR3 length is 13 residues. Per germline, CDR1 MNHNS and CDR2 SASEGT. Trimming stripped 5 bases from V and 3 bases from J, with 10 bases between.

Points on this clone: Sequence at one end of the junction differs from germline and may be a read error. The chain employs TRBV11-1 and TRBJ2-5; D possibly corresponds to TRBD2 (6 bases). This CDR3 contains 13 residues. The germline V gene has CDR1 SGHAT and CDR2 FQDESV (reference sequence). The CDR3, as DNA: TGTGCAAGCAGCCCGCGGGAATCGGAGACCCAGTACTTC. It yields the protein CASSPRESETQYF. The whole variable domain, filled in from reference TRBV11-1 and TRBJ2-5, reads EAEVAQSPRYKITEKSQAVAFWCDPISGHATLYWYRQILGQGPELLVQFQDESVVDDSQLPKDRFSAERLKGVDSTLKIQPAELGDSAMYLCASSPRESETQYFGPGTRLLVL.

To note about this clone: The sample contains more than one DNA sequence encoding this CDR3. The rearrangement links TRBV9 to TRBJ2-7, with D unclear. Trimming removed 0 bases at V and 4 bases at J, with 8 bases between. The CDR3 extends over 13 amino acids. CDR1 is SGDLS and CDR2 is YYNGEE in the germline V gene. The CDR3 bases are TGTGCCAGCAGCGTAGCTCCCGGGTACGAGCAGTACTTC. This sequence encodes CASSVAPGYEQYF. Looking up the rest from reference TRBV9 and TRBJ2-7 gives the full variable domain: DSGVTQTPKHLITATGQRVTLRCSPRSGDLSVYWYQQSLDQGLQFLIQYYNGEERAKGNILERFSAQQFPDLHSELNLSSLELGDSALYFCASSVAPGYEQYFGPGTRLTVT.

The chain couples TRBV6-5 to TRBJ1-2; possible D gene TRBD1, 6 bases. Trimming cost V 7 bases and J 2 bases, with 14 bases left between them. CDR1 MNHEY and CDR2 SVGAGI come from the germline V gene. The CDR3 loop spans 14 amino acids. CDR3 sequence: CASKLGTRNYGYTF. The CDR3 coding sequence is TGTGCCAGCAAACTCGGGACACGAAACTATGGCTACACCTTC.

V and J are TRBV5-1 and TRBJ2-1; 7 bases align to TRBD2. V was pared by 5 bases and J by 7 bases, with 21 bases of the junction left unmatched. From germline, CDR1 is SGHRS and CDR2 YFSETQ. The CDR3 contains 18 residues. The CDR3 bases are TGCGCCAGCAGAAAAGATTCGGGAGGTTTCTTGGAGCTAAATGAGCAGTTCTTC. As protein: CASRKDSGGFLELNEQFF.

V usage is TRBV29-1 and J usage is TRBJ2-7, with a weak D call TRBD1 (5 bases). The CDR3 totals 14 residues. Germline loops: CDR1 SQVTM, CDR2 ANQGSEA. V was shortened by 8 bases and J by 0 bases, with 17 bases between the two germline ends. The CDR3 sequence: CSWQGEECSYEQYF. CDR3 nucleotides: TGCAGCTGGCAGGGTGAAGAATGCTCCTACGAGCAGTACTTC.

This clone appeared a few times. This chain connects TRBV7-2 to TRBJ2-2; TRBD2 agrees at 14 bases. CDR3 length: 19 amino acids. Germline CDR1 is SGHTA and CDR2 is FQGNSA. The trim removed 4 bases at V and 0 bases at J, leaving 7 bases unmatched. The CDR3 nucleotides read TGTGCCAGCAGCTCGGGACTAGCGGGAGTGGAACCGAACACCGGGGAGCTGTTTTTT. It is translated as CASSSGLAGVEPNTGELFF.

For the CDR3, the DNA is TGTGCCAGCTCACCAATTAGCGGGATTACCTTACCCAGCACAGATACGCAGTATTTT. Protein: CASSPISGITLPSTDTQYF. The chain recombines TRBV18 with TRBJ2-3, with 8 bases matching TRBD2. Germline values: CDR1 KGHSH, CDR2 LQKENI. The V gene end was trimmed by 2 bases and the J gene end by 0 bases; junction bases not matched to a gene: 13. The CDR3 loop spans 19 amino acids.

This clone occurred once. V is TRBV4-1 and J is TRBJ2-3, with no clear D. The CDR3 totals 16 residues. Germline V CDR1 and CDR2: MGHRA, YSYEKL. The V end was cut by 1 base, the J end by 8 bases, with 19 bases between. CDR3 in amino acids: CASSQANLISVGTQYF. The CDR3 DNA follows: TGCGCCAGCAGCCAAGCTAATCTAATATCCGTGGGTACGCAGTATTTT.

The rearrangement joins TRBV16 to TRBJ1-5, with 7 bases matching TRBD1. CDR1 and CDR2 from the germline V gene are KGHSY and FQNENV. V lost 7 bases, J lost 11 bases, and 11 bases stayed unmatched. The CDR3 sequence is 13 residues long. The CDR3 sequence: CASIDRAKGAQHF. CDR3 DNA: TGTGCCAGCATCGACAGGGCCAAAGGGGCCCAGCATTTT.

The rearrangement uses TRBV19 and TRBJ1-5; 9 nucleotides match TRBD1. This CDR3 comprises 16 residues. CDR1 and CDR2 from the germline V gene are LNHDA and SQIVND (reference sequence). V lost 1 base and J lost 3; bases outside the gene matches: 4. The CDR3 DNA follows: TGTGCCAGTAGTATAGGGTGGACAGGGGCCAATCAGCCCCAGCATTTT. Protein: CASSIGWTGANQPQHF.

The V gene is TRBV7-2, the J gene TRBJ2-1; TRBD2 matches 9 bases. Germline V gene lookup returns CDR1 SGHTA and CDR2 FQGNSA. This CDR3 comprises 17 residues. Trimming at V came to 0 bases and at J to 5 bases, leaving 8 bases not matched to a gene. CDR3 region: CASSLALIAGAHNEQFF. The CDR3 DNA follows: TGTGCCAGCAGCTTAGCGCTTATAGCGGGAGCCCACAATGAGCAGTTCTTC.

This rearrangement joins TRBV7-9 to TRBJ1-1; a possible D gene is TRBD1 (6 bases). Germline CDR1 and CDR2: SEHNR and FQNEAQ (reference sequence). This CDR3 is built from 14 residues. The V end was cut by 5 bases, the J end by 1 base, with 11 bases between. The CDR3 loop is CASSPGTPNTEAFF. The CDR3 DNA sequence: TGTGCCAGCAGCCCGGGGACACCGAACACTGAAGCTTTCTTT.

The rearrangement uses TRBV7-6 and TRBJ1-5; TRBD1 aligns across 7 bases. This CDR3 is 14 amino acids long. The germline V gene has CDR1 SGHVS and CDR2 FNYEAQ. The ends lost 5 bases at V and 5 bases at J; junction bases unmatched: 6. CDR3 loop: CASSARQGDQPQHF. The CDR3 DNA reads TGTGCCAGCAGCGCCAGACAGGGTGATCAGCCCCAGCATTTT.

V and J are TRBV6-1 and TRBJ1-1; 10 bases fit TRBD1. CDR3 length: 15 amino acids. With 5 bases clipped from V and 3 bases from J, the junction kept 6 bases outside the gene matches. CDR1 MNHNS and CDR2 SASEGT come from the germline V gene. The CDR3 here is CASSPGTGAHTEAFF. The DNA for the CDR3 is TGTGCCAGCAGTCCCGGGACAGGGGCCCACACTGAAGCTTTCTTT.

The V and J genes are TRBV11-2 and TRBJ2-2; possible D gene TRBD2, 6 bases. The V gene's germline CDR1 is SGHAT and CDR2 FQNNGV. V lost 1 base to trimming and J lost 3 bases, with 12 bases between them. The CDR3 extends over 16 amino acids. The CDR3 reads CASSLVPGGDTGELFF. The CDR3 DNA follows: TGTGCCAGCAGCTTAGTCCCCGGCGGGGACACCGGGGAGCTGTTTTTT. The full variable domain, with the rest looked up from reference TRBV11-2 and TRBJ2-2, is EAGVAQSPRYKIIEKRQSVAFWCNPISGHATLYWYQQILGQGPKLLIQFQNNGVVDDSQLPKDRFSAERLKGVDSTLKIQPAKLEDSAVYLCASSLVPGGDTGELFFGEGSRLTVL.

The chain links TRBV25-1 to TRBJ2-1; no clear D gene. Germline CDR1 reads MGHDK; CDR2 reads SYGVNS. The CDR3 contains 13 residues. Trimming cost V 4 bases and J 9 bases, with 13 bases left between them. The CDR3 DNA reads TGTGCCAGCAGTGCCGCTGCCTCCCGTGAGCAGTTCTTC. It translates to CASSAAASREQFF.

The rearrangement joins TRBV19 to TRBJ2-1; 7 bases fit TRBD2. Germline-derived CDR1 and CDR2 are LNHDA and SQIVND (reference sequence). The CDR3 extends over 15 amino acids. J lost 4 bases, V lost 6 bases, and 9 bases had no gene match. In DNA, the CDR3 is TGTGCCAGTAGGATAACTAGCGCCGGGTACAATGAGCAGTTCTTC. It encodes CASRITSAGYNEQFF.

V and J are TRBV4-2 and TRBJ2-1; 7 bases fit TRBD2. The ends lost 4 bases at V and 2 bases at J; junction bases unmatched: 5. The CDR3 sequence is 15 residues long. CDR1 LGHNA and CDR2 YNFKEQ come from the germline V gene. The CDR3 spells CASSLEREAYNEQFF. The CDR3 nucleotides are TGTGCCAGCAGCCTAGAGCGGGAAGCCTACAATGAGCAGTTCTTC.

The chain couples TRBV6-5 to TRBJ1-2; TRBD1 agrees at 8 bases. Losses at the gene ends were 8 bases for V and 8 bases for J; bases not matched to a gene: 10. This CDR3 has 13 amino acids. The germline CDR1 and CDR2 sequences are MNHEY and SVGAGI. The CDR3 loop reads CASETQGAGGYTF. The CDR3 region has the DNA TGTGCCAGCGAGACTCAGGGGGCAGGGGGCTACACCTTC.

The chain uses TRBV29-1 and TRBJ2-7; D might be TRBD1 (5 bases). Germline CDR1 is SQVTM and CDR2 is ANQGSEA. This CDR3 region has 15 residues. The V end lost 2 bases, the J end lost 0 bases, and 14 bases lay between the germline ends. The CDR3 bases are TGCAGCGTTGAACGCGCAGGGCCCTTCTCCTACGAGCAGTACTTC. Residues: CSVERAGPFSYEQYF.

This chain links TRBV2 with TRBJ1-1; tentatively, D is TRBD1 (6 bases). Germline V gene data show CDR1 as SNHLY and CDR2 as FYNNEI. The CDR3 has 14 amino acids. Trimming stripped 7 bases from V and 4 bases from J, with 16 bases between. CDR3: CASKGDMGTTEAFF. The CDR3 DNA reads as TGTGCCAGCAAGGGGGACATGGGTACCACTGAAGCTTTCTTT.

CDR3 residues: CASSTPRDRGTEAFF. The CDR3 region has the DNA TGTGCCAGCAGCACCCCCCGGGACAGGGGGACTGAAGCTTTCTTT. The chain combines TRBV7-2 with TRBJ1-1; TRBD1 matches at 11 bases. The CDR3 is 15 amino acids. The germline gives CDR1 SGHTA, CDR2 FQGNSA. V dropped 5 bases and J dropped 5; count of bases not matched to a gene: 7.